This TCR beta chain derives from a study of blood T cell repertoires in COVID-19. Everyone who took part was 18 to 89 years old, and they came from about two dozen US areas. Each participant's cohort was designated according to participant-reported clinical history. Symptom resolution, clearance, or two negative PCRs marked the recovered donors of Cohort 3. As originally analysed: Amplification of reference gene primers provided the estimated nucleated cell counts. Sequencing used immunoSEQ multiplex PCR; TCRdb keeps in-frame clones, though not all of them. The V and J calls and clone size are taken from that table; D and trimming were inferred from the DNA. Among 140,000 to 150,000 clones listed, 75% to 90% were seen once. Material for sequencing was PBMCs or T cells enriched from blood (not recorded which). This TCR came from a man over 45 who had recovered from COVID-19.

The DNA for the CDR3 is TGTGCCAGCAGGACGACAGGAGCCTTCAATGAGCAGTTCTTC. Its protein is CASRTTGAFNEQFF. The chain links TRBV7-2 to TRBJ2-1; tentatively, D is TRBD1 (6 bases). The V end lost 6 bases, the J end lost 6 bases, and 15 bases lay between the germline ends. The length of the CDR3 is 14 residues. Looked up from germline, CDR1 is SGHTA and CDR2 is FQGNSA.